The 24 T cell receptor beta chains presented below share a single source sample, sequenced in a study of blood T cell repertoires in COVID-19. Clones were sequenced by immunoSEQ multiplex PCR, and TCRdb holds only the in-frame ones, with some missing. Seen here are about 49,000 clones, under 90% observed once, and the top ten hold 20% to 25%. Sequenced sample: peripheral blood. Receptors were obtained from a woman aged 80 or over with COVID-19, enrolled during active disease.

The chain carries TRBV5-6 and TRBJ2-7; TRBD2 agrees at 10 bases. J gave up 2 bases and V 5 bases, and 4 bases lay outside the gene matches. Germline assignment: CDR1 SGHDT and CDR2 YYEEEE. The CDR3 runs to 14 residues. The CDR3 DNA sequence: TGTGCCAGCAGGCCAGCGGGAGGGCCCTACGAGCAGTACTTC. As protein: CASRPAGGPYEQYF.

The chain recombines TRBV3-1 (or the pseudogene TRBV3-2) with TRBJ1-5; D call uncertain. Germline CDR1 LGHDT, CDR2 YNNKEL (reference sequence). This CDR3 has 15 residues. Trimming shortened V by 3 bases and J by 0 bases, and 9 bases separated the two germline ends. The CDR3 protein is CASSQGAYSNQPQHF. DNA for the CDR3: TGTGCCAGCAGCCAGGGCGCATATAGCAATCAGCCCCAGCATTTT.

V gene TRBV29-1 combines with J gene TRBJ2-7; D is undetermined. Germline loops: CDR1 SQVTM, CDR2 ANQGSEA. V lost 7 bases and J lost 4, with 5 bases in between. The CDR3 contains 9 residues. CDR3 sequence: CSAEYEQYF. The CDR3, as DNA: TGCAGCGCCGAGTACGAGCAGTACTTC.

This clone has only a few counts. The V gene is TRBV10-1, the J gene TRBJ2-2, with TRBD2 matching 9 bases. Unmatched junction bases numbered 7, after V lost 0 bases and J lost 2 bases. The CDR3 is 18 amino acids. CDR1 is WNHNN, CDR2 SYGVQD, per germline (reference sequence). The CDR3 sequence is CASSESITGTSNTGELFF. The DNA for the CDR3 is TGCGCCAGCAGTGAGTCGATCACTGGGACTAGCAACACCGGGGAGCTGTTTTTT.

This clone showed up just once. The chain joins TRBV6-5 to TRBJ1-4; D unclear. Between the trimmed V and J ends, which lost 0 bases and 5 bases, there was a span of 7 bases. The CDR3 extends over 14 amino acids. Per germline, CDR1 MNHEY and CDR2 SVGAGI. As DNA, the CDR3 is TGTGCCAGCAGTTACTCGAACCTAAATGAAAAACTGTTTTTT. Translating it yields CASSYSNLNEKLFF.

The rearrangement uses TRBV30 and TRBJ1-2; D unresolved. Germline V gives CDR1 GTSNPN, CDR2 SVGIG (reference sequence). CDR3 length: 13 residues. The V and J ends lost 5 bases and 4 bases respectively, with 14 bases between them. The CDR3 DNA follows: TGTGCCTGGGCAAGGCAGGCACTCTATGGCTACACCTTC. Translated, it gives CAWARQALYGYTF.

The rearrangement joins TRBV19 to TRBJ1-2; 7 bases are shared with TRBD1. Trimming cost V 5 bases and J 4 bases; bases outside gene matches: 10. CDR1 and CDR2 from the germline V gene are LNHDA and SQIVND (reference sequence). The CDR3 length is 15 residues. CDR3 in DNA: TGTGCCAGTAGTGATACCGGGACAGTCTTCTATGGCTACACCTTC. Its translation is CASSDTGTVFYGYTF. Combining the CDR3 with reference TRBV19 and TRBJ1-2 gives the whole variable domain DGGITQSPKYLFRKEGQNVTLSCEQNLNHDAMYWYRQDPGQGLRLIYYSQIVNDFQKGDIAEGYSVSREKKESFPLTVTSAQKNPTAFYLCASSDTGTVFYGYTFGSGTRLTVV.

The chain employs TRBV7-3 and TRBJ2-1, with 13 bases identical to TRBD2. J lost 4 bases, V lost 5 bases, and 5 bases had no gene match. This CDR3 contains 16 residues. Per germline, CDR1 SGHTA and CDR2 FQGTGA. For the CDR3, the DNA is TGTGCCAGCAGCAAACTAGCGGGAGGGCTGTACAATGAGCAGTTCTTC. Translation: CASSKLAGGLYNEQFF.

This clone was recorded only once. The chain employs TRBV7-3 and TRBJ2-3; 7 bases line up with TRBD2. Germline assignment: CDR1 SGHTA and CDR2 FQGTGA. The CDR3 has 15 residues. V was pared by 5 bases and J by 4 bases, with 9 bases of the junction left unmatched. CDR3 coding DNA: TGTGCCAGCAGCAAAGGGGCGGGAGTGGCAGATACGCAGTATTTT. This gives the protein CASSKGAGVADTQYF.

The CDR3 is CASGTYDRADTGELFF. The CDR3 bases are TGTGCCAGCGGAACGTACGACAGGGCGGACACCGGGGAGCTGTTTTTT. The genes are TRBV27 and TRBJ2-2; 7 positions agree with TRBD1. V shed 8 bases, J shed 3 bases, and the junction held 12 bases outside the gene matches. Germline V lookup: CDR1 MNHEY, CDR2 SMNVEV (reference sequence). The CDR3 loop spans 16 amino acids.

J is TRBJ2-1 and V is TRBV7-9; 10 bases map to TRBD1. The CDR3 length is 15 residues. The germline gives CDR1 SEHNR, CDR2 FQNEAQ (reference sequence). The V segment lost 1 base and the J segment 7 bases; nucleotides outside the gene matches: 4. CDR3 DNA sequence: TGTGCCAGCAGCTTAGGGACAGGGGGATGGAATGAGCAGTTCTTC. This translates into CASSLGTGGWNEQFF.

This clone is termed medium-sized (0.01 to 0.1%). V usage is TRBV27 and J usage is TRBJ2-2, with 9 bases aligning to TRBD1. Trimming cost V 5 bases and J 6 bases; bases outside gene matches: 4. The CDR3 loop spans 14 amino acids. Germline values: CDR1 MNHEY, CDR2 SMNVEV (reference sequence). CDR3 amino acids: CASSPGTGPGELFF. The CDR3 nucleotides are TGTGCCAGCAGTCCAGGGACAGGGCCCGGGGAGCTGTTTTTT.

The chain couples TRBV6-5 to TRBJ1-2; D remains unclear. The CDR3 has 15 amino acids. The germline CDR1 and CDR2 sequences are MNHEY and SVGAGI. V was trimmed by 0 bases and J by 4 bases, leaving 12 bases between them. CDR3 DNA: TGTGCCAGCAGTTACTCCGCCAGAGGGAGCTATGGCTACACCTTC. Its translation is CASSYSARGSYGYTF.

This clone occurred once. The chain recombines TRBV6-5 with TRBJ2-2, with D hard to call. V was pared by 4 bases and J by 1 base, with 4 bases between. The CDR3 is 13 residues long. The germline gives CDR1 MNHEY, CDR2 SVGAGI. CDR3 bases: TGTGCCAGCAGTTTAGTGAACACCGGGGAGCTGTTTTTT. It specifies CASSLVNTGELFF.

The gene calls are TRBV7-6 and TRBJ2-5; perhaps TRBD2 as D (6 bases). Deletions cut 8 bases from V and 5 bases from J, with 9 bases between. The CDR3 has 11 amino acids. Germline V gene lookup returns CDR1 SGHVS and CDR2 FNYEAQ. Here the CDR3 reads CASAAGETQYF. CDR3 nucleotide sequence: TGTGCCAGCGCGGCGGGGGAGACCCAGTACTTC. The full variable domain, its missing parts supplied by reference TRBV7-6 and TRBJ2-5, is GAGVSQSPRYKVTKRGQDVALRCDPISGHVSLYWYRQALGQGPEFLTYFNYEAQQDKSGLPNDRFSAERPEGSISTLTIQRTEQRDSAMYRCASAAGETQYFGPGTRLLVL.

This clone was observed once. This chain connects TRBV28 to TRBJ2-1; TRBD2 matches at 10 bases. The CDR3 extends over 17 amino acids. CDR1 is MDHEN and CDR2 is SYDVKM in the germline V gene. With 6 bases clipped from V and 3 bases from J, the junction kept 11 bases outside the gene matches. The DNA of the CDR3 is TGTGCCAGCAGCTTAAATATAAGGACTAGCGGCTACAATGAGCAGTTCTTC. Translated: CASSLNIRTSGYNEQFF. Together with reference TRBV28 and TRBJ2-1, the CDR3 gives the full variable domain: DVKVTQSSRYLVKRTGEKVFLECVQDMDHENMFWYRQDPGLGLRLIYFSYDVKMKEKGDIPEGYSVSREKKERFSLILESASTNQTSMYLCASSLNIRTSGYNEQFFGPGTRLTVL.

V usage is TRBV5-1 and J usage is TRBJ2-2, with D hard to call. This CDR3 is built from 15 residues. The germline V gene encodes CDR1 SGHRS and CDR2 YFSETQ. V was clipped by 4 bases and J by 6 bases, with 16 bases between them. Here the CDR3 reads CASSPAGLSAGELFF. The CDR3 DNA reads as TGCGCCAGCAGCCCGGCCGGCTTGAGCGCCGGGGAGCTGTTTTTT.

This chain uses TRBV5-1 with TRBJ2-1, with 12 positions matching TRBD2. Germline V lookup: CDR1 SGHRS, CDR2 YFSETQ. The CDR3 length is 20 residues. The ends lost 1 base at V and 0 bases at J; junction bases unmatched: 11. The CDR3 nucleotides read TGCGCCAGCAGCTTGTACCCACTAGCGGGAGGCCTCAGCTCCTACAATGAGCAGTTCTTC. Residues: CASSLYPLAGGLSSYNEQFF.

The chain combines TRBV5-1 with TRBJ2-5, with D possibly TRBD2 on 6 matching bases. CDR1 is SGHRS and CDR2 is YFSETQ in the germline V gene. The V end was cut by 8 bases, the J end by 5 bases, with 10 bases between. This CDR3 region has 11 residues. The CDR3 sequence is CARISGETQYF. The DNA of the CDR3 is TGCGCCAGAATCAGCGGGGAGACCCAGTACTTC.

The rearrangement uses TRBV6-5 and TRBJ2-6; a weak D match, TRBD2 (5 bases). The CDR3 spans 15 residues. Trimming removed 2 bases at V and 2 bases at J, with 7 bases between. Germline lookup yields CDR1 MNHEY and CDR2 SVGAGI. The CDR3 nucleotides are TGTGCCAGCAGTTACGAGAGGGCTGGGGCCAACGTCCTGACTTTC. It specifies CASSYERAGANVLTF.

This sequence joins TRBV5-1 and TRBJ2-5; perhaps TRBD1 as D (5 bases). The V gene's germline CDR1 is SGHRS and CDR2 YFSETQ. This CDR3 contains 14 residues. V was trimmed by 1 base and J by 6 bases, leaving 13 bases between them. As DNA, the CDR3 is TGCGCCAGCAGCTTGAAGTGGCAGGACAAGACCCAGTACTTC. Translated, it gives CASSLKWQDKTQYF.

The chain uses TRBV15 and TRBJ1-2, with 7 bases lining up with TRBD1. V lost 2 bases to trimming and J lost 4 bases; unmatched junction nucleotides: 4. The CDR3 runs 14 residues. CDR1 is LNHNV, CDR2 YYDKDF, per germline (reference sequence). CDR3 sequence (DNA): TGTGCCACCAGCAGAATGACAGGGCTCTATGGCTACACCTTC. Amino acid sequence: CATSRMTGLYGYTF.

The chain links TRBV3-1 (or the pseudogene TRBV3-2) to TRBJ2-3; 12 bases fit TRBD2. J was trimmed by 3 bases and V by 5 bases; bases with no gene match: 6. The CDR3 spans 16 residues. The germline V gene encodes CDR1 LGHDT and CDR2 YNNKEL (reference sequence). The CDR3 loop is CASSSRLAGVTDTQYF. The DNA of the CDR3 is TGTGCCAGCAGCAGTCGACTAGCGGGGGTGACAGATACGCAGTATTTT.

This chain joins TRBV7-9 and TRBJ2-1; D not resolved. Germline CDR1 reads SEHNR; CDR2 reads FQNEAQ (reference sequence). V lost 5 bases and J 8 bases, leaving 16 bases between the germline ends. This CDR3 region has 14 residues. CDR3 coding DNA: TGTGCCAGCAGCCCAGGTCCCCCCGGCGATGAGCAGTTCTTC. It translates to CASSPGPPGDEQFF.